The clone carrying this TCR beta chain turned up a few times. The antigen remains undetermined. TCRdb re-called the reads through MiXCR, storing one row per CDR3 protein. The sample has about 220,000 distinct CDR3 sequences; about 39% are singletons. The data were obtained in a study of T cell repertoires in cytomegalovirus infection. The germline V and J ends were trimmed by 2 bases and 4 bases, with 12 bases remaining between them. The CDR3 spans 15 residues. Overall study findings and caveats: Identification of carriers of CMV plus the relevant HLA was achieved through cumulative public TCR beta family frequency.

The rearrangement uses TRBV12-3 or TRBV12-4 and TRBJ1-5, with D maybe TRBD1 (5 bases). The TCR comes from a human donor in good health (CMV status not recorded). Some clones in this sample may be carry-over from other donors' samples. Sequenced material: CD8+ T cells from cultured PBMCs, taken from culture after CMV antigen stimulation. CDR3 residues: CASSLLWDGNQPQHF. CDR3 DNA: TGTGCCAGCAGTTTATTGTGGGACGGAAATCAGCCCCAGCATTTT.